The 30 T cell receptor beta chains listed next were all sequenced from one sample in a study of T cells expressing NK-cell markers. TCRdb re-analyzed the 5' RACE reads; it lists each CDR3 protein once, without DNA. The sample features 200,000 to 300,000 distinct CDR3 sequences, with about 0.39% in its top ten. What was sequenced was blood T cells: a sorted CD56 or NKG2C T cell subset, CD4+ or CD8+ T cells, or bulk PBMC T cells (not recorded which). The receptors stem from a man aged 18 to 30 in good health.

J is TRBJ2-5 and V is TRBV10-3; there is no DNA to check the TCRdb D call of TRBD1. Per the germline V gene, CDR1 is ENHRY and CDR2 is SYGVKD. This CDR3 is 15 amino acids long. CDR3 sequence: CAISDPGGAQETQYF.

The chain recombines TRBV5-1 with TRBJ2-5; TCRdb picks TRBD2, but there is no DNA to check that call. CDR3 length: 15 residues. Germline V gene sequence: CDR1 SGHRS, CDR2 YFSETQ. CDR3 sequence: CASSVLEGLPETQYF.

This CDR3 reads CASSQGLNYGYTF. The chain recombines TRBV4-2 with TRBJ1-2. Per the germline V gene, CDR1 is LGHNA and CDR2 is YNFKEQ. This CDR3 is 13 amino acids long.

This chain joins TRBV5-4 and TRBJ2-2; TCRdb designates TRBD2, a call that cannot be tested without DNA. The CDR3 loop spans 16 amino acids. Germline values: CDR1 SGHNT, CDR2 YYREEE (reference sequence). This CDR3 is CAMGLAGGPNTGELFF.

The CDR3 loop is CASSFGVPGGLQYF. The J gene is TRBJ2-5, the V gene TRBV12-3 or TRBV12-4; the TCRdb D gene call, TRBD2, has no DNA to confirm it. The CDR3 contains 14 residues.

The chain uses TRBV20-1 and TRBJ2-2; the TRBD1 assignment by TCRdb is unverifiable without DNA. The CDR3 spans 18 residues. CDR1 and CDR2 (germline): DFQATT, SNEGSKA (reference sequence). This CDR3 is CSARAGPSQGVFTGELFF.

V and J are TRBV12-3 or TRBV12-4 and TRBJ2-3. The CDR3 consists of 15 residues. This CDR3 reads CASTTYGGSTDTQYF.

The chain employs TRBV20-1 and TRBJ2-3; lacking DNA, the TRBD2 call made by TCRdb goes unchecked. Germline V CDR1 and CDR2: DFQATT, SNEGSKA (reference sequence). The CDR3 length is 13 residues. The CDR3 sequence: CSKGTPSTDTQYF.

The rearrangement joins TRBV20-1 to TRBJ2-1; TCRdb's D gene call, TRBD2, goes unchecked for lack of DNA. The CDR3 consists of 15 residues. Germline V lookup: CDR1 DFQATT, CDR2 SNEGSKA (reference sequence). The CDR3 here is CSARDAASGRDEQFF.

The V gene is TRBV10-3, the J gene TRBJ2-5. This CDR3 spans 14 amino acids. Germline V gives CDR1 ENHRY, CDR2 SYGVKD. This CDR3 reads CAINHLADKETQYF.

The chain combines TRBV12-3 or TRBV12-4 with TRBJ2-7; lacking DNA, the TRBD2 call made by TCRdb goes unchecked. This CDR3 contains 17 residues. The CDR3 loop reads CASSSQGPRQRFYEQYF.

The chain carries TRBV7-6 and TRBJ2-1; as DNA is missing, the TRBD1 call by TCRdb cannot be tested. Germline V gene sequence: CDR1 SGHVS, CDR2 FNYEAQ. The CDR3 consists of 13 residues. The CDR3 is CASSLEGRGDQFF.

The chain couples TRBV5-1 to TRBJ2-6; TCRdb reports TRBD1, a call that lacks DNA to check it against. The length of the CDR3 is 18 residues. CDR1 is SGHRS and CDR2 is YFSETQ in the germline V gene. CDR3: CASSQSGTGISGANVLTF.

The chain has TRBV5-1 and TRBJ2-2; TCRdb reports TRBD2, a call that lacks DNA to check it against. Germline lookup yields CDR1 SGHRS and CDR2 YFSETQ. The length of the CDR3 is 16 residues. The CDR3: CASSRRVAGDTGELFF.

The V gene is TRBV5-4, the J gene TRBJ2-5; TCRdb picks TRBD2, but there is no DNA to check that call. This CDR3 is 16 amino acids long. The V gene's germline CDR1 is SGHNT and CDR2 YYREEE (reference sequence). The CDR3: CASSRRTGTKIGTQYF.

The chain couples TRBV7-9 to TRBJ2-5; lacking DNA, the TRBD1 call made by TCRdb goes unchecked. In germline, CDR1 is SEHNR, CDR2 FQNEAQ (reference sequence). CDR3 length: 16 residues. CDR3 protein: CASSSTTRTGKETQYF.

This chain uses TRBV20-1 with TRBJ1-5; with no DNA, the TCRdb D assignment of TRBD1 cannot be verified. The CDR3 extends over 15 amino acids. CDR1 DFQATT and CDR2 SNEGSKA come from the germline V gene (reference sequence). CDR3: CSAKGGGLGNQPQHF.

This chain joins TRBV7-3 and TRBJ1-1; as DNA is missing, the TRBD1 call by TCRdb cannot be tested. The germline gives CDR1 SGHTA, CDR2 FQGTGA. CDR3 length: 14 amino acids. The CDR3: CASSPQGVGTEAFF.

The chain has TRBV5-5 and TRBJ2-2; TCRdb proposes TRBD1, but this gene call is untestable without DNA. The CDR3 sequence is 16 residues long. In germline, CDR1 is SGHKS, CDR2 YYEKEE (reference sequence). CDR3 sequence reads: CASSLAGGANTGELFF.

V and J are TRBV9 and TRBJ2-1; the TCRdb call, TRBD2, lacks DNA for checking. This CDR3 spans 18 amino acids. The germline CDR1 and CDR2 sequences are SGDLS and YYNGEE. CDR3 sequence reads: CASSVEASGRVGDNEQFF.

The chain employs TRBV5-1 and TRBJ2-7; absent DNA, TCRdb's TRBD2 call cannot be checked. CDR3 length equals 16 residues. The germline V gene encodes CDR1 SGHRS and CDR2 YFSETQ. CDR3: CASSLGTRTTSDEQYF.

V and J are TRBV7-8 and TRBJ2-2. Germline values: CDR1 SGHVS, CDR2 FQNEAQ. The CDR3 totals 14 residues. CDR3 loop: CASSSSRLTGELFF.

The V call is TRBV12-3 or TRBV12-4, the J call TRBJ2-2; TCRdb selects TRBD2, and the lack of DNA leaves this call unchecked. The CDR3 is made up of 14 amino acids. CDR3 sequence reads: CASRTSGNGGELFF.

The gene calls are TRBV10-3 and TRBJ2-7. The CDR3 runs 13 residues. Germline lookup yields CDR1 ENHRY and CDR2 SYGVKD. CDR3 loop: CAISESIEQAQYF.

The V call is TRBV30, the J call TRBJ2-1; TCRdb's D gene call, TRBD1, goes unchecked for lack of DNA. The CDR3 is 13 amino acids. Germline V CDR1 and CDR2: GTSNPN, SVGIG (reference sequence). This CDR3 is CAWGTEPLNEQFF.

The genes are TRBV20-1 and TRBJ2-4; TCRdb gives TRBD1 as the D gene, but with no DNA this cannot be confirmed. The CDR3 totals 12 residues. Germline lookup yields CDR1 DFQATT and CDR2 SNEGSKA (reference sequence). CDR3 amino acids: CSARTGTGIHHF.

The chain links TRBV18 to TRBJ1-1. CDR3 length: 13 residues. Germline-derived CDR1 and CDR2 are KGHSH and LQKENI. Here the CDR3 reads CASSPSIYPEAFF.

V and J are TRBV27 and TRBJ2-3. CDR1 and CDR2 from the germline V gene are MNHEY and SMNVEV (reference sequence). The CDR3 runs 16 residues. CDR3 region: CASSLSSGSLTDTQYF.

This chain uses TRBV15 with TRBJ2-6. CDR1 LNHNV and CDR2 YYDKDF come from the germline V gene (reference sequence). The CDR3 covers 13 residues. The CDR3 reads CATSRVGANVLTF.

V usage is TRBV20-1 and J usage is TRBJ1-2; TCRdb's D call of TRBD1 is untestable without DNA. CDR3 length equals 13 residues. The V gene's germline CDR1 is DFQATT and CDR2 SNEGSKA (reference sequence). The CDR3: CSAIAGTGYGYTF.